Following are 27 T cell receptor beta chains from one sample sequenced in a study of OX40 agonist ivuxolimab in advanced cancers. TCRdb's copy holds only in-frame clones and misses some; the assay was immunoSEQ multiplex PCR. There are some 64,000 clones in the sample; more than 85% occur only once, and 0.62% lies in the top ten. The sample in question was CD4+ or CD8+ T cells sorted from blood, obtained in a trial of the OX40 agonist ivuxolimab. These receptors came from an adult with an advanced solid tumor such as melanoma, head and neck, liver or kidney cancer.

The chain employs TRBV11-2 and TRBJ2-4; TRBD2 agrees at 11 bases. Looked up from germline, CDR1 is SGHAT and CDR2 is FQNNGV. The CDR3 is 17 residues long. J was trimmed by 7 bases and V by 4 bases; bases with no gene match: 12. CDR3 sequence: CASSSIAGGPRRNIQYF. The CDR3 coding sequence is TGTGCCAGCAGCTCGATAGCGGGGGGGCCCAGGAGGAACATTCAGTACTTC.

The V gene is TRBV5-1, the J gene TRBJ2-3; 7 nucleotides match TRBD1. CDR1 SGHRS and CDR2 YFSETQ come from the germline V gene. With V trimmed by 0 bases and J by 4 bases, 8 bases remained unmatched. This CDR3 region has 16 residues. The CDR3 loop is CASSLGLTGLADTQYF. The CDR3 nucleotides read TGCGCCAGCAGCTTGGGATTGACAGGGCTGGCAGATACGCAGTATTTT. The variable domain in full, with the rest retrieved from reference TRBV5-1 and TRBJ2-3, is KAGVTQTPRYLIKTRGQQVTLSCSPISGHRSVSWYQQTPGQGLQFLFEYFSETQRNKGNFPGRFSGRQFSNSRSEMNVSTLELGDSALYLCASSLGLTGLADTQYFGPGTRLTVL.

This clone showed up just a few times. This chain joins TRBV5-1 and TRBJ2-2; D is possibly TRBD1 (6 bases). Germline CDR1 is SGHRS and CDR2 is YFSETQ. The CDR3 runs to 15 residues. V lost 2 bases to trimming and J lost 1 base, with 9 bases between them. CDR3: CASSFKGQNTGELFF. The CDR3 DNA sequence: TGCGCCAGCAGCTTTAAGGGACAGAACACCGGGGAGCTGTTTTTT.

The J gene is TRBJ1-2, the V gene TRBV5-4; no clear D. Germline-derived CDR1 and CDR2 are SGHNT and YYREEE (reference sequence). This CDR3 contains 14 residues. V was trimmed by 1 base and J by 4 bases, leaving 11 bases between them. The CDR3 bases are TGTGCCAGCAGCTTGAATCCGGGCCCCTATGGCTACACCTTC. Protein product: CASSLNPGPYGYTF.

This rearrangement joins TRBV5-6 to TRBJ1-3; D may be TRBD1 (5 bases). V was shortened by 0 bases and J by 0 bases, with 7 bases between the two germline ends. The germline V gene has CDR1 SGHDT and CDR2 YYEEEE. The CDR3 covers 15 residues. CDR3 DNA: TGTGCCAGCAGCTTGGGGGGGTTCTCTGGAAACACCATATATTTT. This translates into CASSLGGFSGNTIYF.

This clone was picked up one time. This sequence joins TRBV7-2 and TRBJ1-1; 8 nucleotides align to TRBD1. The junction had 7 bases not matched to a gene; V was cut back by 3 bases and J by 7 bases. Germline assignment: CDR1 SGHTA and CDR2 FQGNSA. The CDR3 is 14 residues long. CDR3 nucleotide sequence: TGTGCCAGCAGCTTCTGGACAGGGAGGGGTGAAGCTTTCTTT. Translation gives CASSFWTGRGEAFF.

This chain links TRBV6-5 with TRBJ2-5; D uncertain. V was cut by 0 bases and J by 5 bases, with 4 bases left in between. The V gene's germline CDR1 is MNHEY and CDR2 SVGAGI. CDR3 size: 12 residues. CDR3 nucleotides: TGTGCCAGCAGTTACTCGAGCGAGACCCAGTACTTC. Its translation: CASSYSSETQYF.

The V and J genes are TRBV6-5 and TRBJ1-6; the D is unclear. CDR1 is MNHEY and CDR2 is SVGAGI in the germline V gene. V was cut by 6 bases and J by 4 bases, with 13 bases left in between. This CDR3 region has 15 residues. CDR3 DNA sequence: TGTGCCAGCAGACCCCGGGCTTCATATAATTCACCCCTCCACTTT. It is translated as CASRPRASYNSPLHF.

This clone was observed once. The rearrangement uses TRBV11-3 and TRBJ2-7; the match to TRBD1 covers 7 bases. Per germline, CDR1 SGHNT and CDR2 YENEEA. The CDR3 is 14 residues long. The ends lost 3 bases at V and 3 bases at J; junction bases unmatched: 5. This chain's CDR3 is CASSFISGGYEQYF. CDR3 in DNA: TGTGCCAGCAGCTTTATTTCAGGGGGCTACGAGCAGTACTTC.

The gene calls are TRBV6-1 and TRBJ1-4; D is ambiguous. Germline CDR1 reads MNHNS; CDR2 reads SASEGT. The CDR3 is made up of 12 amino acids. The V end was cut by 6 bases, the J end by 7 bases, with 9 bases between. The CDR3 here is CASSRPPEKLFF. CDR3 bases: TGTGCCAGCAGCAGGCCCCCTGAAAAACTGTTTTTT.

The chain employs TRBV30 and TRBJ2-7; maybe TRBD1 (5 bases). The CDR3 is 12 amino acids. Trimming removed 4 bases at V and 5 bases at J, with 12 bases between. In germline, CDR1 is GTSNPN, CDR2 SVGIG (reference sequence). The CDR3 DNA is TGTGCCTGGAAGAGCTGGGGCGACGAGCAGTACTTC. Protein product: CAWKSWGDEQYF.

The rearrangement links TRBV19 to TRBJ2-2, with 12 bases aligning to TRBD2. Germline V gene data show CDR1 as LNHDA and CDR2 as SQIVND (reference sequence). V lost 0 bases and J lost 4; bases outside the gene matches: 9. The CDR3 length is 19 residues. CDR3 sequence (DNA): TGTGCCAGTAGTATAGATGCTAGCGGGAGGGTGGGTAGCACCGGGGAGCTGTTTTTT. This sequence encodes CASSIDASGRVGSTGELFF.

This clone came up once. The V gene is TRBV11-2, the J gene TRBJ2-7; D unresolved. Germline assignment: CDR1 SGHAT and CDR2 FQNNGV. The length of the CDR3 is 12 residues. Trimming shortened V by 5 bases and J by 4 bases, and 9 bases separated the two germline ends. The CDR3 sequence is CASSPVDYEQYF. Here the CDR3 DNA reads TGTGCCAGCAGCCCAGTTGATTACGAGCAGTACTTC.

The rearrangement links TRBV7-9 to TRBJ2-5; D gene unclear. Germline loops: CDR1 SEHNR, CDR2 FQNEAQ (reference sequence). The CDR3 totals 12 residues. Trimming pared 4 bases from V and 5 bases from J, leaving 8 bases between. The CDR3 sequence: CASSSGRETQYF. As DNA, the CDR3 is TGTGCCAGCAGCTCTGGAAGGGAGACCCAGTACTTC.

This clone was observed a single time. This CDR3 is CSVSQELADTQYF. The CDR3 region has the DNA TGCAGCGTTTCTCAGGAGCTCGCAGATACGCAGTATTTT. The rearrangement uses TRBV29-1 and TRBJ2-3, with D uncertain. This CDR3 region has 13 residues. V was shortened by 5 bases and J by 4 bases, with 13 bases between the two germline ends. Germline V lookup: CDR1 SQVTM, CDR2 ANQGSEA.

The chain employs TRBV10-3 and TRBJ2-7; 10 bases align to TRBD2. CDR3 length equals 14 residues. V lost 8 bases to trimming and J lost 0 bases; unmatched junction nucleotides: 4. CDR1 is ENHRY, CDR2 SYGVKD, per germline. DNA for the CDR3: TGTGCCATCGGGGGACTAGCGAACTCCTACGAGCAGTACTTC. Its translation: CAIGGLANSYEQYF.

The chain combines TRBV7-3 with TRBJ2-1; TRBD2 matches at 8 bases. The CDR3 sequence is 14 residues long. J lost 6 bases, V lost 5 bases, and 6 bases had no gene match. The V gene's germline CDR1 is SGHTA and CDR2 FQGTGA. Here the CDR3 DNA reads TGTGCCAGCAGCCCCCTCGGGGGGGCCAATGAGCAGTTCTTC. Protein sequence: CASSPLGGANEQFF.

The chain joins TRBV4-2 to TRBJ1-1; D call uncertain. This CDR3 is built from 13 residues. The germline CDR1 and CDR2 sequences are LGHNA and YNFKEQ. Between the trimmed V and J ends, which lost 0 bases and 4 bases, there was a span of 6 bases. CDR3 loop: CASSQDRSTEAFF. The CDR3 DNA follows: TGTGCCAGCAGCCAAGATCGGAGCACTGAAGCTTTCTTT.

The V and J genes are TRBV2 and TRBJ2-5, with a possible D match to TRBD1 (5 bases). The CDR3 loop spans 13 amino acids. Germline V gene sequence: CDR1 SNHLY, CDR2 FYNNEI. Trimming removed 5 bases at V and 2 bases at J, with 9 bases between. CDR3 sequence (DNA): TGTGCCAGCAGTTTCAGGGCGCAAGAGACCCAGTACTTC. This codes for CASSFRAQETQYF.

The chain joins TRBV14 to TRBJ2-2, with 7 bases matching TRBD1. Germline CDR1 and CDR2: SGHDN and FVKESK. The junction had 13 bases not matched to a gene; V was cut back by 6 bases and J by 6 bases. The CDR3 has 16 amino acids. This CDR3 reads CASSRPGQTLPGELFF. CDR3 bases: TGTGCCAGCAGTCGTCCGGGACAGACGCTGCCCGGGGAGCTGTTTTTT.

V gene TRBV30 combines with J gene TRBJ1-3; 9 nucleotides line up with TRBD1. Germline trimming cut 2 bases from V and 4 bases from J; bases unmatched to any gene: 0. The CDR3 sequence is 13 residues long. Germline CDR1 reads GTSNPN; CDR2 reads SVGIG (reference sequence). The CDR3 protein is CAWSTGGGNTIYF. The CDR3 region has the DNA TGTGCCTGGAGTACAGGGGGCGGAAACACCATATATTTT.

The CDR3 loop is CASSLDAAGGRGELFF. The CDR3 nucleotides read TGTGCCAGCAGCTTAGACGCGGCAGGGGGCAGGGGGGAGCTGTTTTTT. The chain joins TRBV11-2 to TRBJ2-2; 8 nucleotides line up with TRBD1. Germline V gene data show CDR1 as SGHAT and CDR2 as FQNNGV. This CDR3 has 16 amino acids. Losses at the gene ends were 0 bases for V and 8 bases for J; bases not matched to a gene: 8.

The V gene is TRBV19, the J gene TRBJ1-6; 10 bases match TRBD1. The CDR3 runs to 14 residues. Germline V gene data show CDR1 as LNHDA and CDR2 as SQIVND (reference sequence). Trimming cost V 5 bases and J 7 bases; bases outside gene matches: 2. As DNA, the CDR3 is TGTGCCAGTAGTGGGACAGGGGCCAATTCACCCCTCCACTTT. It encodes CASSGTGANSPLHF.

The chain links TRBV9 to TRBJ1-2, with D maybe TRBD1 (6 bases). This CDR3 spans 14 amino acids. Deletions cut 0 bases from V and 1 base from J, with 7 bases between. Germline V gene data show CDR1 as SGDLS and CDR2 as YYNGEE. The CDR3 here is CASSVEDSNYGYTF. CDR3 DNA sequence: TGTGCCAGCAGCGTAGAGGACAGTAACTATGGCTACACCTTC.

The chain uses TRBV4-1 and TRBJ2-3; D gene uncertain. The germline V gene encodes CDR1 MGHRA and CDR2 YSYEKL. CDR3 length equals 11 residues. The V end lost 4 bases, the J end lost 1 base, and 0 bases lay between the germline ends. This chain's CDR3 is CASSRTDTQYF. CDR3 DNA sequence: TGCGCCAGCAGCCGCACAGATACGCAGTATTTT.

The gene calls are TRBV5-1 and TRBJ2-3, with TRBD1 matching over 10 bases. CDR1 and CDR2 from the germline V gene are SGHRS and YFSETQ. With 4 bases clipped from V and 2 bases from J, the junction kept 10 bases outside the gene matches. CDR3 size: 17 residues. The CDR3 nucleotides read TGCGCCAGCAGCCCGCTAGTCGGGACAGGGGACACAGATACGCAGTATTTT. Encoded protein: CASSPLVGTGDTDTQYF.

V is TRBV5-4 and J is TRBJ1-2, with 10 bases matching TRBD1. V lost 4 bases to trimming and J lost 2 bases; unmatched junction nucleotides: 5. The CDR3 has 15 amino acids. Germline values: CDR1 SGHNT, CDR2 YYREEE (reference sequence). CDR3 DNA sequence: TGTGCCAGCAGCCGAGGACAGGGGGGAAACTATGGCTACACCTTC. Its translation: CASSRGQGGNYGYTF.